This T cell receptor beta chain is drawn from a study of cytomegalovirus exposure and HLA in healthy donors. Study outcomes and limitations: In vitro checks showed that three CMV-associated chains really do target CMV antigens.

In the case of this clone: Its specificity is not known.

The length of the CDR3 is 17 residues. V lost 7 bases and J lost 1, with 25 bases in between. Germline CDR1 reads SQVTM; CDR2 reads ANQGSEA. The PCR made use of 60 Vbeta and 13 Jbeta primers. TCRdb keeps only in-frame clones here, not all; method: immunoSEQ multiplex PCR. The listing records around 58,000 clones. This TCR derives from a man aged 45 to 65 in good health and CMV-seropositive. The chain employs TRBV29-1 and TRBJ2-5; weak D call: TRBD2 (6 bases). Material for sequencing was PBMCs. CDR3 in amino acids: CSAENGGTSVRQETQYF. CDR3 in DNA: TGCAGCGCCGAGAACGGGGGTACCTCTGTACGCCAAGAGACCCAGTACTTC. Combining the CDR3 with reference TRBV29-1 and TRBJ2-5 gives the whole variable domain SAVISQKPSRDICQRGTSLTIQCQVDSQVTMMFWYRQQPGQSLTLIATANQGSEATYESGFVIDKFPISRPNLTFSTLTVSNMSPEDSSIYLCSAENGGTSVRQETQYFGPGTRLLVL.